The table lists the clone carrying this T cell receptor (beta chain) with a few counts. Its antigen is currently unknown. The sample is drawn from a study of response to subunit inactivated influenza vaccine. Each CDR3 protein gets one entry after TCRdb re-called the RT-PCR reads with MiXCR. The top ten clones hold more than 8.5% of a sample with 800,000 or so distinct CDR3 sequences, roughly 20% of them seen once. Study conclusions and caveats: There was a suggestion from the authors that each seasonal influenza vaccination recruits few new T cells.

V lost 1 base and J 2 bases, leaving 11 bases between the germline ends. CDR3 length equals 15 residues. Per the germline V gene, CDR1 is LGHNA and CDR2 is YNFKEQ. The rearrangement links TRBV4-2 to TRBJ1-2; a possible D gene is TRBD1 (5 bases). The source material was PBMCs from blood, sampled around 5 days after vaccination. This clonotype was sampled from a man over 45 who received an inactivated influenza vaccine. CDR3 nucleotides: TGTGCCAGCAGCCAAGGTTCCGGGACCAACTATGGCTACACCTTC. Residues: CASSQGSGTNYGYTF.